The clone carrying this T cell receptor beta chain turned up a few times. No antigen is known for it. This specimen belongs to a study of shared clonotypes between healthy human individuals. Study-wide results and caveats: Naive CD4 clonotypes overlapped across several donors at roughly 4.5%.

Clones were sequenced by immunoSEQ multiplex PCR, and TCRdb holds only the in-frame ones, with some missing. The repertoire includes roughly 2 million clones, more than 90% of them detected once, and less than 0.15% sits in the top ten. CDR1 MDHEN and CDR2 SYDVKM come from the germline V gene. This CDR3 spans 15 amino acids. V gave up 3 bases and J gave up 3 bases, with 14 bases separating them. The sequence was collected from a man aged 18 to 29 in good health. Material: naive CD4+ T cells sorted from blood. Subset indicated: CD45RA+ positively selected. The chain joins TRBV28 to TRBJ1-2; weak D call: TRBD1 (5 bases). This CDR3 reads CASSFRQGRHYGYTF. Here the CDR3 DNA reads TGTGCCAGCAGTTTTCGGCAGGGCCGCCACTATGGCTACACCTTC.